This T cell receptor beta chain was documented in a study of cytomegalovirus exposure and HLA in healthy donors. Points from the study as a whole: For most TCR beta V segments, an earlier analysis put the productive rate at about 87% or about 30% of the time. A missense variant in DCLRE1C was later tied to TCR beta V- and J-gene trimming.

The V gene's germline CDR1 is MGHDK and CDR2 SYGVNS. The CDR3 spans 16 residues. V gave up 5 bases and J gave up 3 bases, with 17 bases separating them. As concerns this clone: The antigen is not known.

Amplification used 60 Vbeta primers and 13 Jbeta primers. Repertoires were generated with immunoSEQ multiplex PCR, while TCRdb's copy carries only in-frame clones and drops some. The repertoire holds roughly 71,000 clones, with about 74% as singletons. The clonotype was recovered from a human donor in good health. The chain joins TRBV25-1 to TRBJ2-1; possible D gene TRBD2, 5 bases. The sample consisted of PBMCs. The CDR3 here is CASSTPGSRNYNEQFF. CDR3 DNA sequence: TGTGCCAGCAGTACCCCGGGATCCCGAAACTACAATGAGCAGTTCTTC.